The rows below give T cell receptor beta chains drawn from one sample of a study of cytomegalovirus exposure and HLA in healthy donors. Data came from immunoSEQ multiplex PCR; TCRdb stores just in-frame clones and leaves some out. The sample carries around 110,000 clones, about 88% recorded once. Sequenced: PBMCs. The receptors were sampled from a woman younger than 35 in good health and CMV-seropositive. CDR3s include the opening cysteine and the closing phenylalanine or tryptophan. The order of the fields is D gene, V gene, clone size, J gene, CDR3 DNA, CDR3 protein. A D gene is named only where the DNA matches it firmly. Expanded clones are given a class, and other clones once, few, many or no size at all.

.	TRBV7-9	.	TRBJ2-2	TGTGCCAGCAGCACACTAAACACCGGGGAGCTGTTTTTT	CASSTLNTGELFF
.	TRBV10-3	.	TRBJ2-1	TGTGCCATCAGGCGGAACGAAGACAATGAGCAGTTCTTC	CAIRRNEDNEQFF
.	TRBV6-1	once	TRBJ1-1	TGTGCCAGCAGTGAAATGGAGGGGCGGAGCACTGAAGCTTTCTTT	CASSEMEGRSTEAFF
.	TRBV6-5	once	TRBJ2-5	TGTGCCAGCAGTCAGAATTCAGGGGGGCAAGAGACCCAGTACTTC	CASSQNSGGQETQYF
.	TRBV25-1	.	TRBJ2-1	TGTGCCAGTTCCCTTGACAGGAGCTCCTACAATGAGCAGTTCTTC	CASSLDRSSYNEQFF
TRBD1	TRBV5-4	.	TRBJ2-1	TGTGCCAGCAGCTTGGGGGACAGGGGGTTTGAGCAGTTCTTC	CASSLGDRGFEQFF
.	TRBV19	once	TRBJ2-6	TGTGCCAGTAGTATATACGGGGAAACCAACGTCCTGACTTTC	CASSIYGETNVLTF
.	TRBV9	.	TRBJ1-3	TGTGCCAGCAGCGTAGGTCCCGGGGGGACAAGCTCTGGAAACACCATATATTTT	CASSVGPGGTSSGNTIYF
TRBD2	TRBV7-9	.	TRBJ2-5	TGTGCCAGCAGCTTATCTTTCTGGACTAGCGGGGAAATACAAGAGACCCAGTACTTC	CASSLSFWTSGEIQETQYF
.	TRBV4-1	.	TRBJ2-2	TGCGCCAGCAGCCAAGATCAGAACAGGGGAGGTACCGGGGAGCTGTTTTTT	CASSQDQNRGGTGELFF
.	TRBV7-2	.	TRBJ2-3	TGTGCCAGCAGCCCCGCCGTCCAGGATACGCAGTATTTT	CASSPAVQDTQYF
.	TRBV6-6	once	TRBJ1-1	TGTGCCAGCTTAGGCGGGAACACTGAAGCTTTCTTT	CASLGGNTEAFF
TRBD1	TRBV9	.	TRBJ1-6	TGTGCCAGCAATCAGGGGGTAGCGGATTCACCCCTCCACTTT	CASNQGVADSPLHF
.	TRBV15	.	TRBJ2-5	TGTGCCACAAGGGTGGGGGGAAACGTGGACGAGGTGGCCCAGTACTTC	CATRVGGNVDEVAQYF
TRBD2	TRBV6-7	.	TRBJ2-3	TGTGCCAGCAGTTACTCGAGGTGTACGCTAGCGGGGGGCCCTAGCACAGATACGCAGTATTTT	CASSYSRCTLAGGPSTDTQYF
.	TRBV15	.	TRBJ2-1	TGTGCCACCAGCAGAGAAGCGAGCTCCTACAATGAGCAGTTCTTC	CATSREASSYNEQFF
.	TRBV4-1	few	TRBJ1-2	TGCGCCAGCAGCCAAGTGTCAGGGGTGCTAGTCGGTGGCTACACCTTC	CASSQVSGVLVGGYTF
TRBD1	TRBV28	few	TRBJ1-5	TGTGCCATCCGGACAGGACTGACCCAGCCCCAGCATTTT	CAIRTGLTQPQHF
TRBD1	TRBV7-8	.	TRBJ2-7	TGTGCCAGCAGCTCATGGTCCGGGACAGACACCTACGAGCAGTACTTC	CASSSWSGTDTYEQYF
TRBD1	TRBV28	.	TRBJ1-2	TGTGCCAGCACCATAAAGAGGGACAGGGTTAACTATGGCTACACCTTC	CASTIKRDRVNYGYTF
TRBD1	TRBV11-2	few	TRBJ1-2	TGTGCCAGCAGCATCAGACAGGGTACTAACTATGGCTACACCTTC	CASSIRQGTNYGYTF
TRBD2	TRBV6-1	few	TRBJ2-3	TGTGCCAGCAGTGAAACTAGCGGGGGGAGAGATACGCAGTATTTT	CASSETSGGRDTQYF
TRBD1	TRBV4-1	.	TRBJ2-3	TGCGCCAGCAGCCAAGATAGCCAGGGGGTAGATACGCAGTATTTT	CASSQDSQGVDTQYF
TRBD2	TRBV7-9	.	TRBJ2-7	TGTGCCAGCAGCAATACGGGGGGAGTTTACGAGCAGTACTTC	CASSNTGGVYEQYF
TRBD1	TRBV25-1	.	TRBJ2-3	TGTGCCAGCAGTAGGGCCGGGACAGCGCTAGCCACAGATACGCAGTATTTT	CASSRAGTALATDTQYF
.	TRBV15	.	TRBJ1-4	TGTGCCACCAGCAGAGTCGCAACTAATGAAAAACTGTTTTTT	CATSRVATNEKLFF
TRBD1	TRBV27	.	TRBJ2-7	TGTGCCAGCAGTTTATCGGGGACAGGCATACCCTACGAGCAGTACTTC	CASSLSGTGIPYEQYF
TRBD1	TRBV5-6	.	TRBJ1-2	TGTGCCAGCAGCTTGGAGACAGGGGCGTACTATGGCTACACCTTC	CASSLETGAYYGYTF
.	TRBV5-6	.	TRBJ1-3	TGTGCCAGCAGGGCGAACGGGGGAGGCCTTAGGACTGGAAACACCATATATTTT	CASRANGGGLRTGNTIYF
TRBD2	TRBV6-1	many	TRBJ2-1	TGTGCCAGCAGTGAAGCAGCGGGGGGGCCGAATGAGCAGTTCTTC	CASSEAAGGPNEQFF
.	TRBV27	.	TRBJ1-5	TGTGCCAGCAGTTTAACGGGGTTTCAGCCCCAGCATTTT	CASSLTGFQPQHF
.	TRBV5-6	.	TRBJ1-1	TGTGCCAGCAGCTCGAACCCCAGGGGTTCGACCGAAGCTTTCTTT	CASSSNPRGSTEAFF
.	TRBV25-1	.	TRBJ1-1	TGTGCCAGCAGTGAAAGCATGAACACTGAAGCTTTCTTT	CASSESMNTEAFF